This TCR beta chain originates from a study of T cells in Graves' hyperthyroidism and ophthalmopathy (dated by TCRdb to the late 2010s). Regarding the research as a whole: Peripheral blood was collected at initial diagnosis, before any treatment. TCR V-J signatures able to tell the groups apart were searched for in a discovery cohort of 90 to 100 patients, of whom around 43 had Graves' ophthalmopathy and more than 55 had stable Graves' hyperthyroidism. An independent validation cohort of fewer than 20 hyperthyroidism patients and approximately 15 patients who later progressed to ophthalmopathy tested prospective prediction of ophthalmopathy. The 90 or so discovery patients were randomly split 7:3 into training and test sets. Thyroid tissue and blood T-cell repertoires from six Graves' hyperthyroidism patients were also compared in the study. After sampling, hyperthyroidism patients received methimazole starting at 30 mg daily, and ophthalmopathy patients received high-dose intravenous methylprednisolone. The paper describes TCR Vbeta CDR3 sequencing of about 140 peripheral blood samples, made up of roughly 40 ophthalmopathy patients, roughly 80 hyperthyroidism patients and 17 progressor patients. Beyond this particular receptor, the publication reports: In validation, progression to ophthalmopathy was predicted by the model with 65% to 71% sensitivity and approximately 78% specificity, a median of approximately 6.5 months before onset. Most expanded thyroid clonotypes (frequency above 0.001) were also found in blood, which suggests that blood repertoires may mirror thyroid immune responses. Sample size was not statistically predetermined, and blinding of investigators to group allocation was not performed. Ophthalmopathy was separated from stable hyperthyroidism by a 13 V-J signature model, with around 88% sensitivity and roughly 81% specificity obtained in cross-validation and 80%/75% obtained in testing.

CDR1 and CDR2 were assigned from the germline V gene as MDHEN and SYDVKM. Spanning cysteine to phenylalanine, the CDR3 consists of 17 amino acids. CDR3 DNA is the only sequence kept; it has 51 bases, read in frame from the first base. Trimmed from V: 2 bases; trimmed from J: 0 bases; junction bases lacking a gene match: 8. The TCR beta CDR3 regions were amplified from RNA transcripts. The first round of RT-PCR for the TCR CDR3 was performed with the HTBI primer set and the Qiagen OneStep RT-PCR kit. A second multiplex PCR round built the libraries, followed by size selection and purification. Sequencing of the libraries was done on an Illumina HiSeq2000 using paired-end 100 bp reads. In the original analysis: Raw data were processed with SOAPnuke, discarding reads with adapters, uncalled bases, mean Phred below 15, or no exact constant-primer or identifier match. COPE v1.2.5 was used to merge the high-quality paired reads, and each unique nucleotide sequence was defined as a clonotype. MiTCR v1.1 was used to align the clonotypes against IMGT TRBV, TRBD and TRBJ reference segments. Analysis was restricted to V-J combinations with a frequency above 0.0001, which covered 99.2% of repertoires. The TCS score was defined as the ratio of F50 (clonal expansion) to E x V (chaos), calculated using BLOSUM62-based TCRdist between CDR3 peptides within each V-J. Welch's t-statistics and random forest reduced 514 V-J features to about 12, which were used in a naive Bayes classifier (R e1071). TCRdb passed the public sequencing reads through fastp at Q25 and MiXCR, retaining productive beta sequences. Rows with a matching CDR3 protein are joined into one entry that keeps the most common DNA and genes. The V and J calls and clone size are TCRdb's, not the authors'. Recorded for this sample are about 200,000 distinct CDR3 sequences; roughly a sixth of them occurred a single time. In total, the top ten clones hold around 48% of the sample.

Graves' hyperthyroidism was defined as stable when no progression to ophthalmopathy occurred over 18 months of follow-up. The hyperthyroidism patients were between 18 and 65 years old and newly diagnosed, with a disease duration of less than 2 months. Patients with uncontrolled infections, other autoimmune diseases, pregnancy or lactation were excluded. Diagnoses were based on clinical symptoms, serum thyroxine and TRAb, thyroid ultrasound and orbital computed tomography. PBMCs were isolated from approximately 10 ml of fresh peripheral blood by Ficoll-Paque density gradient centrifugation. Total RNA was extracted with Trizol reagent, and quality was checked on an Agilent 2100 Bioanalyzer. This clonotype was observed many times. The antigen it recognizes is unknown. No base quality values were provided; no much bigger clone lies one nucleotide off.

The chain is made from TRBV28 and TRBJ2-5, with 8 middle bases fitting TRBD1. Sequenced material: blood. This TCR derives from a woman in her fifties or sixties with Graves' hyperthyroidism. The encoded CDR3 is CASSLPGGRTHQETQYF. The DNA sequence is TGTGCCAGCAGTTTACCAGGGGGCAGGACTCACCAAGAGACCCAGTACTTC.